This TCR beta chain was sequenced during a study of Ad26.COV2.S vaccination and SARS-CoV-2 variants. Study outcomes and limitations: Placebo recipients had lower spike-specific TCR breadth than vaccine recipients. Analytic work on TCR breadth and depth might have understated the full extent of total T cell responses. Spike-specific CD8+ and CD4+ T cell responses reportedly showed substantial breadth after vaccination.

Trimming cost V 3 bases and J 3 bases; bases outside gene matches: 5. Germline lookup yields CDR1 MNHEY and CDR2 SMNVEV (reference sequence). The CDR3 covers 15 residues. Sequenced by immunoSEQ multiplex PCR; TCRdb stores in-frame clones only, minus some. The sample consists of roughly 380,000 clones, roughly nine tenths of them appearing once. As for this clone: Its specificity is unknown.

The rearrangement links TRBV27 to TRBJ1-3, with 7 bases aligning to TRBD1. This receptor was taken from a human donor who had recovered from COVID-19. The starting material was peripheral blood, obtained after recovery from COVID-19. CDR3 in DNA: TGTGCCAGCAGTTTGGGAGGGGGCGGTGGAAACACCATATATTTT. As protein: CASSLGGGGGNTIYF.